What follows are 20 T cell receptor beta chains derived from one specimen sequenced in a study of T cell responses to AZD1222 COVID-19 vaccine. The method was immunoSEQ multiplex PCR; TCRdb's version includes in-frame clones alone and lacks a portion of them. Of some 130,000 clones in the sample, 75% to 90% were seen once. Sequences were derived from peripheral blood, sampled on day 0 of AZD1222 vaccination. These receptors were taken from an adult in good health.

The genes are TRBV6-5 and TRBJ1-2; no firm D call. The length of the CDR3 is 14 residues. Germline V gene sequence: CDR1 MNHEY, CDR2 SVGAGI. V was pared by 6 bases and J by 0 bases, with 11 bases between. CDR3 sequence reads: CASRPAGANYGYTF. The CDR3 nucleotides read TGTGCCAGCAGGCCGGCCGGGGCTAACTATGGCTACACCTTC.

The V call is TRBV5-1, the J call TRBJ1-3, with D possibly being TRBD1 (6 bases). There are 16 residues in the CDR3. Germline V gene lookup returns CDR1 SGHRS and CDR2 YFSETQ. V was pared by 0 bases and J by 2 bases, with 12 bases between. The CDR3 DNA reads TGCGCCAGCAGCTTGGATACTGGGGGGCCTGGAAACACCATATATTTT. Translating it yields CASSLDTGGPGNTIYF.

This chain joins TRBV28 and TRBJ1-5, with 9 bases matching TRBD1. The J segment lost 3 bases and the V segment lost 5 bases, leaving 8 bases of the junction unmatched. Looked up from germline, CDR1 is MDHEN and CDR2 is SYDVKM. CDR3 size: 16 residues. CDR3 residues: CASSTRTGANNQPQHF. DNA for the CDR3: TGTGCCAGCAGTACCAGGACAGGGGCCAACAATCAGCCCCAGCATTTT.

Relative to its sample, this clone is medium-sized. The chain recombines TRBV4-1 with TRBJ2-2; D is undetermined. Germline CDR1 MGHRA, CDR2 YSYEKL. V lost 0 bases and J 8 bases, leaving 7 bases between the germline ends. The CDR3 length is 13 residues. CDR3 sequence (DNA): TGCGCCAGCAGCCAAGACAGGTTTGGGGAGCTGTTTTTT. It codes for CASSQDRFGELFF.

This chain connects TRBV10-1 to TRBJ2-7, with D hard to call. CDR1 is WNHNN, CDR2 SYGVQD, per germline (reference sequence). Trimming left V 2 bases short and J 3 bases short, with 5 bases between. The CDR3 sequence is 12 residues long. CDR3 sequence (DNA): TGCGCCAGCAGTGAGGAAAGCTACGAGCAGTACTTC. This translates into CASSEESYEQYF.

The chain links TRBV27 to TRBJ1-6, with 8 bases matching TRBD1. Looked up from germline, CDR1 is MNHEY and CDR2 is SMNVEV (reference sequence). This CDR3 contains 16 residues. Trimming took 1 base from V and 7 from J; bases not matched to a gene: 6. The CDR3: CASSLLAGGRNSPLHF. DNA of the CDR3: TGTGCCAGCAGTTTATTGGCAGGGGGCCGGAATTCACCCCTCCACTTT.

V usage is TRBV28 and J usage is TRBJ2-7; a possible D gene is TRBD2 (5 bases). From germline, CDR1 is MDHEN and CDR2 SYDVKM. V was trimmed by 4 bases and J by 1 base, leaving 14 bases between them. The CDR3 runs 15 residues. The CDR3 reads CASSSVRGRSYEQYF. The CDR3 DNA is TGTGCCAGCAGTTCCGTTCGGGGAAGATCCTACGAGCAGTACTTC.

This chain links TRBV28 with TRBJ1-2, with D tentatively TRBD1 (6 bases). V lost 4 bases, J lost 4 bases, and 13 bases lay in between. The germline gives CDR1 MDHEN, CDR2 SYDVKM. CDR3 length: 14 residues. The CDR3 here is CASSSPRGAYGYTF. In DNA form, the CDR3 reads TGTGCCAGCAGTTCCCCGAGGGGGGCCTATGGCTACACCTTC.

The chain carries TRBV7-9 and TRBJ2-7; 8 bases map to TRBD1. CDR3 length: 16 amino acids. V lost 2 bases, J lost 0 bases, and 6 bases stayed unmatched. Germline assignment: CDR1 SEHNR and CDR2 FQNEAQ (reference sequence). The CDR3 sequence is CASSLNVGQGSYEQYF. The CDR3 DNA reads as TGTGCCAGCAGCTTAAACGTCGGACAGGGCTCCTACGAGCAGTACTTC.

The V and J genes are TRBV6-2 or TRBV6-3 and TRBJ1-2, with a weak D call TRBD1 (6 bases). Trimming shortened V by 2 bases and J by 5 bases, and 15 bases separated the two germline ends. The CDR3 length is 15 residues. The germline gives CDR1 MNHEY, CDR2 SVGEGT. Here the CDR3 DNA reads TGTGCCAGCAGTTACCAAACAGGGTCGAATTATGGCTACACCTTC. Its translation: CASSYQTGSNYGYTF.

The chain joins TRBV11-2 to TRBJ1-1; D perhaps matches TRBD1 (5 bases). Trimming stripped 0 bases from V and 4 bases from J, with 9 bases between. The CDR3 is made up of 14 amino acids. Germline CDR1 is SGHAT and CDR2 is FQNNGV. The CDR3 DNA follows: TGTGCCAGCAGCTTAGAAAGAGGGGCCACTGAAGCTTTCTTT. This translates into CASSLERGATEAFF.

The CDR3 loop reads CASSYPPGGNTEAFF. In DNA, the CDR3 is TGTGCCAGCAGTTACCCGCCCGGAGGGAACACTGAAGCTTTCTTT. The chain combines TRBV6-5 with TRBJ1-1; no clear D. In germline, CDR1 is MNHEY, CDR2 SVGAGI. V was cut by 2 bases and J by 1 base, with 11 bases left in between. This CDR3 comprises 15 residues.

The chain uses TRBV5-1 and TRBJ1-1; tentatively, D is TRBD1 (5 bases). The V gene lost 1 base and the J gene lost 1 base, with 14 bases spanning the gap. CDR3 length: 16 amino acids. Germline V gene lookup returns CDR1 SGHRS and CDR2 YFSETQ. CDR3: CASSLRGGRKNTEAFF. The CDR3 bases are TGCGCCAGCAGCTTGAGGGGCGGACGGAAGAACACTGAAGCTTTCTTT.

The rearrangement links TRBV27 to TRBJ2-1, with D tentatively TRBD1 or TRBD2 (6 bases each). The germline V gene encodes CDR1 MNHEY and CDR2 SMNVEV (reference sequence). V was clipped by 6 bases and J by 5 bases, with 17 bases between them. CDR3 size: 15 residues. The CDR3 sequence is CASRLGGWENNEQFF. As DNA, the CDR3 is TGTGCCAGCAGACTCGGGGGCTGGGAAAACAATGAGCAGTTCTTC.

The chain carries TRBV5-1 and TRBJ2-3; 8 bases map to TRBD2. The germline CDR1 and CDR2 sequences are SGHRS and YFSETQ. The CDR3 spans 17 residues. Trimming at V came to 4 bases and at J to 0 bases, leaving 10 bases not matched to a gene. The CDR3 DNA reads as TGCGCCAGCAGCCCCAGCGGGGGCCCCCGGAGCACAGATACGCAGTATTTT. This encodes CASSPSGGPRSTDTQYF.

The rearrangement links TRBV6-6 to TRBJ1-5, with D unclear. Looked up from germline, CDR1 is MNHNY and CDR2 is SVGAGI (reference sequence). The CDR3 covers 15 residues. V was shortened by 2 bases and J by 0 bases, with 8 bases between the two germline ends. The CDR3 spells CASSYTQASNQPQHF. CDR3 sequence (DNA): TGTGCCAGCAGTTACACACAAGCTAGCAATCAGCCCCAGCATTTT.

J is TRBJ1-2 and V is TRBV6-5; possible D gene TRBD1, 6 bases. Germline V gene sequence: CDR1 MNHEY, CDR2 SVGAGI. Trimming left V 6 bases short and J 5 bases short, with 19 bases between. CDR3 length: 15 residues. CDR3 nucleotide sequence: TGTGCCAGCAGCGCCACAGGGAAGCTATGGTATGGCTACACCTTC. Translating gives CASSATGKLWYGYTF.

About this clone: Other DNA sequences within the sample encode an identical CDR3. The CDR3 region is CASSQEGAYGYTF. For the CDR3, the DNA is TGTGCCAGCAGCCAAGAGGGTGCCTATGGCTACACCTTC. The rearrangement links TRBV3-1 (or the pseudogene TRBV3-2) to TRBJ1-2; D is ambiguous. V lost 0 bases and J 4 bases, leaving 6 bases between the germline ends. Germline CDR1 LGHDT, CDR2 YNNKEL (reference sequence). The CDR3 has 13 amino acids.

This chain connects TRBV29-1 to TRBJ2-7, with D tentatively TRBD1 (5 bases). Looked up from germline, CDR1 is SQVTM and CDR2 is ANQGSEA. The CDR3 sequence is 15 residues long. Trimming took 0 bases from V and 3 from J, leaving 15 bases between them. CDR3 in amino acids: CSVEDRGSHNYEQYF. The CDR3 DNA reads TGCAGCGTTGAAGATAGGGGAAGTCACAACTACGAGCAGTACTTC.

This clone was observed a single time. The CDR3 bases are TGCGCCAGTCGGGACAGCCAAAATCAGCCCCAGCATTTT. Translated: CASRDSQNQPQHF. This rearrangement joins TRBV10-2 to TRBJ1-5; 7 bases fit TRBD1. The CDR3 is made up of 13 amino acids. CDR1 is WSHSY, CDR2 SAAADI, per germline. V trimming: 9 bases; J trimming: 4 bases; junction bases outside the gene matches: 6.